This T cell receptor beta chain is drawn from a study of T cells in Graves' hyperthyroidism and ophthalmopathy (dated by TCRdb to about 2019). General notes on the study: Peripheral blood samples were taken at initial diagnosis, before any treatment was given. A discovery cohort of roughly 96 patients, roughly 43 with Graves' ophthalmopathy and more than 55 with stable Graves' hyperthyroidism, was used to find distinguishing TCR V-J signatures. An independent validation cohort of some 18 hyperthyroidism patients and about 15 patients who later progressed to ophthalmopathy tested prospective prediction of ophthalmopathy. Following sampling, methimazole starting at 30 mg daily was given to hyperthyroidism patients, and high-dose intravenous methylprednisolone was given to ophthalmopathy patients. The paper describes TCR Vbeta CDR3 sequencing of 140 or so peripheral blood samples, made up of roughly 45 ophthalmopathy patients, approximately 76 hyperthyroidism patients and 17 progressor patients. In about 6 Graves' hyperthyroidism patients, the study also compared T-cell repertoires from thyroid tissue with T-cell repertoires from blood. For training and testing, the 110 or so patients in the discovery cohort were randomly divided in a 7:3 ratio.

Overall study results and their limits: Most expanded thyroid clonotypes (frequency above 0.001) were also found in blood, which suggests that blood repertoires may mirror thyroid immune responses. Sample size was not statistically predetermined, and blinding of investigators to group allocation was not performed. In validation, the model predicted progression to ophthalmopathy a median of about 6.5 months before onset, with roughly 70% sensitivity and more than 72% specificity. Ophthalmopathy was separated from stable hyperthyroidism by a 13 V-J signature model, with approximately 85% sensitivity and just over 81% specificity obtained in cross-validation and 80%/75% obtained in testing.

This clonotype was found many times. Its specific antigen is unknown. Base qualities are missing; no much larger clone stands one base away. Graves' hyperthyroidism was defined as stable when no progression to ophthalmopathy occurred over 18 months of follow-up. The hyperthyroidism patients were between 18 and 65 years old and newly diagnosed, with a disease duration of less than 2 months. Patients with uncontrolled infections, other autoimmune diseases, pregnancy or lactation were excluded. Diagnoses were established on the basis of clinical symptoms, serum thyroxine and TRAb, thyroid ultrasound, and orbital computed tomography. PBMCs were isolated from more than 8 ml of fresh peripheral blood by Ficoll-Paque density gradient centrifugation. Trizol reagent was used to extract total RNA, and RNA quality was then checked on an Agilent 2100 Bioanalyzer. The TCR beta CDR3 regions were amplified from the RNA transcripts. A first-round RT-PCR of the TCR CDR3 used the HTBI primer set with the Qiagen OneStep RT-PCR kit. The libraries were constructed in a second round of multiplex PCR and then size-selected and purified. Paired-end sequencing of the libraries was performed with 100 bp reads on an Illumina HiSeq2000. In the source study's methods: SOAPnuke was used to process the raw data, with reads discarded if the reads contained adapters or uncalled bases, had a mean Phred below 15, or lacked an exact constant-primer or identifier match. COPE v1.2.5 was used to merge the high-quality paired reads, and each unique nucleotide sequence was defined as a clonotype. Clonotypes were aligned to IMGT TRBV, TRBD and TRBJ reference segments using MiTCR v1.1. The analysis included only V-J combinations with a frequency above 0.0001, which together covered roughly 99% of the repertoires. A TCS score was defined as the ratio between F50 (clonal expansion) and ExV (chaos), using BLOSUM62-based TCRdist between CDR3 peptides within each V-J. Welch's t-statistics and random forest reduced roughly 540 V-J features to 13, which were used in a naive Bayes classifier (R e1071). The raw public data were reprocessed by TCRdb itself: fastp quality trimming at Q25, MiXCR clonotype calling, in-frame beta chains only. Each record represents a unique CDR3 protein, reported with the most common genes and DNA among its rows. The V and J calls follow TCRdb's processing rather than the paper's. This sample lists about 480,000 distinct CDR3 sequences; approximately 15% were detected once. The top ten hold roughly 17% of the sample.

Sequencing was done on a sample of blood. This receptor was taken from a woman aged 18 to 35 with Graves' hyperthyroidism.

The base sequence is TGCGCCAGCAGCTTGGCACCCCACGAGCAGTTCTTC. This encodes CASSLAPHEQFF. The chain uses TRBV5-1 and TRBJ2-1, with no reliable assignment of the D segment. As encoded in the germline V gene, CDR1 is SGHRS while CDR2 is YFSETQ. Its CDR3 holds 12 amino acids, cysteine through phenylalanine. The sequence is cut down to CDR3 DNA, 36 bases in frame from base 1. Deletion took 0 bases off V and 10 bases off J, with a span of 8 bases between the germline ends.